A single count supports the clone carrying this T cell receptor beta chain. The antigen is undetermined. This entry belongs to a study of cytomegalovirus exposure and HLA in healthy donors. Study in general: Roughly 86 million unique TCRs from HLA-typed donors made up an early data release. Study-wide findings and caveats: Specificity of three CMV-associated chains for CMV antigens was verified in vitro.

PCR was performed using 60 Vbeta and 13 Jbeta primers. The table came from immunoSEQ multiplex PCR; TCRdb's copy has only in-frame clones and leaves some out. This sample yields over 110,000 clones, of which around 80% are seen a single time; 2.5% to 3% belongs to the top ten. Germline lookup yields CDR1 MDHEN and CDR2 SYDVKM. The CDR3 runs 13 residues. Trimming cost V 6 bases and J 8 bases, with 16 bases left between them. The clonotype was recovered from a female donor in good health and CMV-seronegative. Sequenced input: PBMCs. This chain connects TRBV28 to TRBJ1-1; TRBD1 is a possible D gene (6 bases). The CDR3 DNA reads TGTGCCAGCAGAGAATCTAACAGGGACGAAGCTTTCTTT. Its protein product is CASRESNRDEAFF.